This TCR beta chain is drawn from a study of PD-1 blockade in classical Hodgkin lymphoma. Study information: Patients were dosed intravenously with nivolumab at 3 mg/kg every 2 weeks.

Trimming removed 1 base from V and 3 bases from J, with 5 bases in between. The CDR3 spans 14 residues. Germline CDR1 and CDR2: SGHNT and YYREEE (reference sequence). Of note for this clone: Antigen: not known.

All the patients suffered relapse after autologous stem cell transplantation, and brentuximab vedotin exposure differed. Method: immunoSEQ multiplex PCR; TCRdb's copy keeps in-frame clones and lacks some. The sample shows tens of thousands of clones, roughly 70% of them seen only once. Study-wide points: Significantly greater TCR diversity emerged by C4D1 in CD4+ cells but not CD8+ cells.

This receptor was taken from a human donor with classical Hodgkin lymphoma. The chain has TRBV5-4 and TRBJ1-6; no firm D call. Sample: peripheral blood mononuclear cells (PBMCs), taken before the second cycle of nivolumab. The DNA for the CDR3 is TGTGCCAGCAGCTTGCTTCTCTATAATTCACCCCTCCACTTT. The encoded protein is CASSLLLYNSPLHF.